The 22 T cell receptor beta chains reported below all come from one sample, sequenced in a study of T cells in Graves' hyperthyroidism and ophthalmopathy. RNA transcripts were the template for amplifying TCR beta CDR3 regions. First-round RT-PCR targeting the TCR CDR3 was performed with the HTBI primer set. MiXCR, applied by TCRdb to the multiplex PCR reads, yields one record per CDR3 protein. The sample records under 650,000 distinct CDR3 sequences, roughly 17% being singletons. The specimen was blood. All receptors derive from a woman aged 25 to 39 with Graves' hyperthyroidism.

This clonotype was recorded a few times. The rearrangement uses TRBV7-9 and TRBJ2-1; D remains ambiguous. This CDR3 has 14 residues. V lost 4 bases and J 4 bases, leaving 11 bases between the germline ends. Germline CDR1 SEHNR, CDR2 FQNEAQ (reference sequence). DNA of the CDR3: TGTGCCAGCAGCTACGGCGTGGGGTACAATGAGCAGTTCTTC. Translated: CASSYGVGYNEQFF.

The sample holds a few counts of this clonotype. This chain joins TRBV12-3 or TRBV12-4 and TRBJ1-4; D call uncertain. V gave up 5 bases and J gave up 7 bases, with 17 bases separating them. CDR3 length equals 15 residues. The CDR3 loop reads CASSATGSLAEKLFF. In nucleotides, the CDR3 is TGTGCCAGCAGTGCGACCGGGAGTCTTGCTGAAAAACTGTTTTTT.

Comments on this clonotype: A much larger clonotype is one base distant, so this may be a read error. V is TRBV25-1 and J is TRBJ2-7; perhaps TRBD2 as D (5 bases). This CDR3 region has 13 residues. Germline V lookup: CDR1 MGHDK, CDR2 SYGVNS. Trimming shortened V by 1 base and J by 2 bases, and 6 bases separated the two germline ends. The chain's CDR3 is CASSEWGAYEQYF. In DNA, the CDR3 is TGTGCCAGCAGTGAATGGGGAGCCTACGAGCAGTACTTC.

This clonotype was observed a few times. The rearrangement links TRBV3-1 to TRBJ2-7, with D uncertain. Trimming left V 4 bases short and J 5 bases short, with 15 bases between. Looked up from germline, CDR1 is LGHDT and CDR2 is YNNKEL (reference sequence). CDR3 length equals 14 residues. CDR3 nucleotide sequence: TGTGCCAGCAGCCTAGGAACCCCTCTCAACGAGCAGTACTTC. Protein product: CASSLGTPLNEQYF.

CDR3: CASRASGNHGQYF. DNA of the CDR3: TGTGCCAGCAGAGCTAGCGGGAATCACGGGCAGTACTTC. The chain recombines TRBV6-1 with TRBJ2-7; 9 nucleotides match TRBD2. Germline CDR1 reads MNHNS; CDR2 reads SASEGT. This CDR3 contains 13 residues. J gave up 9 bases and V 6 bases, and 9 bases lay outside the gene matches.

This clonotype has a handful of counts. The V and J genes are TRBV6-1 and TRBJ2-3, with D perhaps TRBD2 (6 bases). Germline-derived CDR1 and CDR2 are MNHNS and SASEGT. V lost 6 bases to trimming and J lost 1 base, with 11 bases between them. This CDR3 comprises 14 residues. The CDR3 DNA reads TGTGCCAGCAGGGAGGGTTGGGGCACAGATACGCAGTATTTT. Translation: CASREGWGTDTQYF.

The chain carries TRBV25-1 and TRBJ2-2, with D perhaps TRBD1 (6 bases). The CDR3 totals 17 residues. Germline CDR1 MGHDK, CDR2 SYGVNS. V shed 2 bases and J shed 5 bases, with 18 bases lying between them. CDR3 in amino acids: CASSERVAGEGTGELFF. DNA of the CDR3: TGTGCCAGCAGTGAAAGGGTGGCAGGGGAAGGGACCGGGGAGCTGTTTTTT.

As regards this clonotype: No conserved phenylalanine or tryptophan ends this CDR3, so it is likely a read error. The V and J genes are TRBV18 and TRBJ2-1, with 7 nucleotides matching TRBD2. Germline CDR1 and CDR2: KGHSH and LQKENI. The trim removed 6 bases at V and 0 bases at J, leaving 5 bases unmatched. This CDR3 is built from 15 residues. The CDR3 region is CASSRRESSYNEQFL. The CDR3 DNA reads as TGTGCCAGCTCCCGGCGGGAGAGCTCCTACAATGAGCAGTTCCTC.

This clonotype was detected many times. The chain joins TRBV27 to TRBJ1-2; perhaps TRBD1 as D (5 bases). Deletions cut 2 bases from V and 0 bases from J, with 13 bases between. Germline CDR1 reads MNHEY; CDR2 reads SMNVEV (reference sequence). This CDR3 is built from 16 residues. In nucleotides, the CDR3 is TGTGCCAGCAGTTTAAGGGGCCCTTCGGCTAACTATGGCTACACCTTC. It codes for CASSLRGPSANYGYTF.

This clonotype came up many times. The chain has TRBV30 and TRBJ2-7; D possibly corresponds to TRBD1 (6 bases). The CDR3 loop spans 13 amino acids. From germline, CDR1 is GTSNPN and CDR2 SVGIG (reference sequence). Trimming removed 4 bases at V and 4 bases at J, with 14 bases between. The CDR3 region is CAWNAGDKYEQYF. CDR3 in DNA: TGTGCCTGGAACGCAGGGGACAAGTACGAGCAGTACTTC.

The V gene is TRBV4-3, the J gene TRBJ1-1, with D perhaps TRBD1 (5 bases). This CDR3 spans 14 amino acids. In germline, CDR1 is LGHNA, CDR2 YSLEER. The V end lost 2 bases, the J end lost 6 bases, and 13 bases lay between the germline ends. In DNA form, the CDR3 reads TGCGCCAGCAGCCAAACAACAGGCTCGTCTGAAGCTTTCTTT. Residues: CASSQTTGSSEAFF.

This clonotype was seen only a few times. This chain uses TRBV11-2 with TRBJ2-2; TRBD1 aligns across 8 bases. The germline V gene has CDR1 SGHAT and CDR2 FQNNGV. The V and J ends lost 4 bases and 1 base, in that order; junction bases with no gene match: 5. This CDR3 contains 16 residues. The CDR3 DNA follows: TGTGCCAGCAGCTCAGGGGGCCCTAAGAACACCGGGGAGCTGTTTTTT. Translation gives CASSSGGPKNTGELFF.

The chain's CDR3 is CASARWGQPQHF. CDR3 coding DNA: TGTGCCAGCGCCAGGTGGGGTCAGCCCCAGCATTTT. The chain joins TRBV28 to TRBJ1-5; D is ambiguous. Trimming left V 8 bases short and J 6 bases short, with 11 bases between. The CDR3 is 12 residues long. CDR1 and CDR2 from the germline V gene are MDHEN and SYDVKM.

CDR3 residues: CASSFMQEQETQYF. In nucleotides, the CDR3 is TGTGCCAGCAGCTTCATGCAGGAACAAGAGACCCAGTACTTC. V and J are TRBV5-6 and TRBJ2-5; no definite D call. Trimming removed 2 bases at V and 2 bases at J, with 10 bases between. The CDR3 covers 14 residues. Germline V gene data show CDR1 as SGHDT and CDR2 as YYEEEE.

The chain is built from TRBV15 and TRBJ1-2; perhaps TRBD1 as D (5 bases). The CDR3 consists of 14 residues. V dropped 0 bases and J dropped 2 bases, with 7 bases sitting between them. The germline V gene encodes CDR1 LNHNV and CDR2 YYDKDF (reference sequence). The CDR3 loop is CATSRDRQNYGYTF. The CDR3 DNA sequence: TGTGCCACCAGCAGAGATCGACAGAACTATGGCTACACCTTC.

This clonotype showed up many times. The V gene is TRBV7-9, the J gene TRBJ2-7; TRBD1 is a possible D gene (6 bases). Germline V gene lookup returns CDR1 SEHNR and CDR2 FQNEAQ (reference sequence). The CDR3 contains 13 residues. The germline V and J ends were trimmed by 6 bases and 6 bases, with 15 bases remaining between them. CDR3 in amino acids: CASSSTSGAEQYF. CDR3 in DNA: TGTGCCAGCAGTTCAACCTCAGGGGCCGAGCAGTACTTC.

V is TRBV5-1 and J is TRBJ2-5, with unresolved D. Germline V gene data show CDR1 as SGHRS and CDR2 as YFSETQ. V was pared by 4 bases and J by 0 bases, with 4 bases between. The CDR3 totals 12 residues. CDR3 loop: CASSEYQETQYF. The CDR3 bases are TGCGCCAGCAGCGAGTACCAAGAGACCCAGTACTTC.

The table lists this clonotype with a few counts. The V call is TRBV30, the J call TRBJ1-5, with 8 bases identical to TRBD1. Germline V gives CDR1 GTSNPN, CDR2 SVGIG (reference sequence). V shed 3 bases, J shed 6 bases, and the junction held 10 bases outside the gene matches. The CDR3 contains 15 residues. Here the CDR3 reads CAWRAQTGESQPQHF. CDR3 DNA: TGTGCCTGGAGAGCCCAGACAGGGGAGAGTCAGCCCCAGCATTTT.

This clonotype was seen ten or more times. This rearrangement joins TRBV4-3 to TRBJ2-7, with 9 bases lining up with TRBD1. The germline V gene has CDR1 LGHNA and CDR2 YSLEER. The V gene end was trimmed by 2 bases and the J gene end by 4 bases; junction bases not matched to a gene: 3. This CDR3 comprises 14 residues. The CDR3 here is CASSQRQGGYEQYF. CDR3 nucleotides: TGCGCCAGCAGCCAACGACAGGGGGGATACGAGCAGTACTTC.

This clonotype was recorded at least ten times. This sequence joins TRBV11-2 and TRBJ2-5, with 8 bases identical to TRBD2. Trimming at V came to 5 bases and at J to 5 bases, leaving 10 bases not matched to a gene. This CDR3 is 15 amino acids long. Germline CDR1 is SGHAT and CDR2 is FQNNGV. The CDR3 region is CASSTGGWGEETQYF. The DNA for the CDR3 is TGTGCCAGCAGCACGGGGGGGTGGGGCGAGGAGACCCAGTACTTC.

On this clonotype: Being one base from a much bigger clone, this may be a read error. The chain joins TRBV5-6 to TRBJ2-2, with no clear D. Trimming took 1 base from V and 7 from J, leaving 5 bases between them. The CDR3 has 12 residues. The germline CDR1 and CDR2 sequences are SGHDT and YYEEEE. CDR3 in amino acids: CASSLFNGELFF. As DNA, the CDR3 is TGTGCCAGCAGCTTGTTCAACGGGGAGCTGTTTTTT.

The chain carries TRBV2 and TRBJ1-2; the match to TRBD1 covers 10 bases. V dropped 3 bases and J dropped 4; count of bases not matched to a gene: 8. This CDR3 contains 16 residues. CDR1 and CDR2 from the germline V gene are SNHLY and FYNNEI. The CDR3 bases are TGTGCCAGCAGTGAGGGGACAGGGGTCTTAGTCTATGGCTACACCTTC. Amino acids: CASSEGTGVLVYGYTF.